Detailed here is one T cell receptor beta chain. The antigen remains undetermined. PCR employed 60 Vbeta and 13 Jbeta primers. The data were produced by immunoSEQ multiplex PCR, yet TCRdb's version contains in-frame clones alone and is incomplete. The sample lists 150,000 to 200,000 clones; around 80% were seen once. The data were taken from a study of cytomegalovirus exposure and HLA in healthy donors. Study-level findings and limits: The productive fraction for most TCR beta V segments was about 90% or about 30% in an earlier analysis. Using a false discovery rate of 0.05, a later analysis showed that 16,000 or so TCR beta sequences were associated with HLA alleles.

The CDR3 sequence is 15 residues long. The germline V and J ends were trimmed by 5 bases and 6 bases, with 17 bases remaining between them. In germline, CDR1 is SGHTA, CDR2 FQGTGA. The V call is TRBV7-3, the J call TRBJ2-1; possible D gene TRBD1, 8 bases. The receptor was isolated from a woman aged 40 to 55 in good health and CMV-seronegative. The material sequenced was PBMCs. CDR3 nucleotides: TGTGCCAGCAGCATCACGACAGGGGAGGGCAATGAGCAGTTCTTC. Amino acid sequence: CASSITTGEGNEQFF.